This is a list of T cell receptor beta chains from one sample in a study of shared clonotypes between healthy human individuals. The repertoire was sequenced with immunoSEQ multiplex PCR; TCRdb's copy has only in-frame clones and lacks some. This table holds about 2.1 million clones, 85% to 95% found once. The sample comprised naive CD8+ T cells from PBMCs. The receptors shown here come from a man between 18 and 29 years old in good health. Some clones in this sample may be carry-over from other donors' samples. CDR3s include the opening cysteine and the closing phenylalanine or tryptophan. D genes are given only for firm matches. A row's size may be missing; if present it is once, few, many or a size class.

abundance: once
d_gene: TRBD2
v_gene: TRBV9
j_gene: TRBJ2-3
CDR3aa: CASSAGLAGGPLDTQYF
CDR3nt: TGTGCCAGCAGCGCCGGACTAGCGGGAGGGCCTTTGGATACGCAGTATTTT

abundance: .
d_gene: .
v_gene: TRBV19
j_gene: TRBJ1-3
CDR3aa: CASTESGFSGNTIYF
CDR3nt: TGTGCCAGTACCGAATCAGGATTCTCTGGAAACACCATATATTTT

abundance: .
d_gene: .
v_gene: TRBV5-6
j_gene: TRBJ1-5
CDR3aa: CASSRGSQPQHF
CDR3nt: TGTGCCAGCAGCCGGGGCAGTCAGCCCCAGCATTTT

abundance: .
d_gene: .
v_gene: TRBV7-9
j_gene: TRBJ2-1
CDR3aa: CASSLVVSSYNEQFF
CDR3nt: TGTGCCAGCAGCTTGGTGGTGAGCTCCTACAATGAGCAGTTCTTC

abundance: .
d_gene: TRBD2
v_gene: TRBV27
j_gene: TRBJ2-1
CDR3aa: CASSGTGTSGGGKFF
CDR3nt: TGTGCCAGCAGTGGGACCGGGACTAGCGGGGGAGGGAAGTTCTTC

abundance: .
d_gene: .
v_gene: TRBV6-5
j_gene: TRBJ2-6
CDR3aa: CASSPGQSGANVLTF
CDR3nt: TGTGCCAGCAGCCCAGGACAGTCTGGGGCCAACGTCCTGACTTTC

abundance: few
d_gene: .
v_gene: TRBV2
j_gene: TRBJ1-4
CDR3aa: CASWYGTVNEKLFF
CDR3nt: TGTGCCAGCTGGTACGGGACGGTTAATGAAAAACTGTTTTTT

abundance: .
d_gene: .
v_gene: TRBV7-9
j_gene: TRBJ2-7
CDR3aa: CASSILVSEQYF
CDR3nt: TGTGCCAGCAGCATTTTAGTTAGTGAGCAGTACTTC

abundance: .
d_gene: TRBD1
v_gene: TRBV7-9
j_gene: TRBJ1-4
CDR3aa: CASSSRDRPEEKLFF
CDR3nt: TGTGCCAGCAGCTCCCGGGACAGACCAGAGGAAAAACTGTTTTTT

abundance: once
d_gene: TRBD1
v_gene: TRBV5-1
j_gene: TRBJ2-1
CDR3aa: CASSLTYGQGGQQFF
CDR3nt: TGCGCCAGCAGCTTGACCTATGGACAGGGAGGACAGCAGTTCTTC

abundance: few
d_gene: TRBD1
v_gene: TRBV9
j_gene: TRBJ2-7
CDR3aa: CASSVGGGGYEQYF
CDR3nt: TGTGCCAGCAGCGTAGGAGGGGGCGGCTACGAGCAGTACTTC

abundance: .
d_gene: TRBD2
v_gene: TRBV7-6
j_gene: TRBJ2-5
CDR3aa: CASSRLLSREEGETQYF
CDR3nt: TGTGCCAGCAGCCGACTCCTGTCGCGGGAGGAAGGAGAGACCCAGTACTTC

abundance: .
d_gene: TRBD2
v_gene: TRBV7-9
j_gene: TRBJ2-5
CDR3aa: CASSLLAGGPGETQYF
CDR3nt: TGTGCCAGCAGCTTATTGGCGGGAGGGCCTGGAGAGACCCAGTACTTC

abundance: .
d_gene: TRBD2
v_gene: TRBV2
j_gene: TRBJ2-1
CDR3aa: CASGGAGLAGGLYEQFF
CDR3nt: TGTGCCAGCGGAGGGGCCGGACTAGCGGGAGGTTTGTATGAGCAGTTCTTC

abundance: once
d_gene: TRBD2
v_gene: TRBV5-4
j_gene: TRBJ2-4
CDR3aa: CASSAGLAGGPTPKNIQYF
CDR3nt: TGTGCCAGCAGCGCCGGACTAGCGGGAGGGCCTACCCCCAAAAACATTCAGTACTTC

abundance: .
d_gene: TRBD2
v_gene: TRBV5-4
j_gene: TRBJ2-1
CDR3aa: CASTRGEGRQFF
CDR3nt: TGTGCCAGCACCCGAGGGGAGGGCAGGCAGTTCTTC

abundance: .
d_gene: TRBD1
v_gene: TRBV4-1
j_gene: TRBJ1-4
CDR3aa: CASSLNLGGIRDSVF
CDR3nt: TGCGCCAGCAGCCTTAACTTAGGTGGAATCCGGGACAGCGTTTTT

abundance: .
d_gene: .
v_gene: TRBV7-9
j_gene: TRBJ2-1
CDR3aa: CASRPGLSMEQFF
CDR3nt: TGTGCCAGCAGACCGGGACTCTCGATGGAGCAGTTCTTC

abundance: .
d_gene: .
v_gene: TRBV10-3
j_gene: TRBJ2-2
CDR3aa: CAISEGGMNTGELFF
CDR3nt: TGTGCCATCAGTGAGGGTGGGATGAACACCGGGGAGCTGTTTTTT

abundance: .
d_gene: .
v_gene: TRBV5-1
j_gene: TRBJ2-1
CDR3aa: CASSLDLANEQFF
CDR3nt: TGCGCCAGCAGCTTGGATCTAGCAAATGAGCAGTTCTTC